The 30 T cell receptor beta chains in this list originate from one sample, sequenced in a study of blood T cell repertoires in COVID-19. The data were produced by immunoSEQ multiplex PCR, yet TCRdb's version contains in-frame clones alone and is incomplete. Here the sample spans roughly 150,000 clones, approximately 85% being singletons. The source material was peripheral blood. The source is a woman aged 55 to 70 with COVID-19, enrolled during active disease.

This rearrangement joins TRBV18 to TRBJ2-1, with 14 bases matching TRBD2. Germline lookup yields CDR1 KGHSH and CDR2 LQKENI. This CDR3 is built from 15 residues. V trimming: 5 bases; J trimming: 5 bases; junction bases outside the gene matches: 2. CDR3 sequence: CASSSGLAGDNEQFF. CDR3 bases: TGTGCCAGCTCATCGGGACTAGCGGGAGACAATGAGCAGTTCTTC.

The chain combines TRBV10-3 with TRBJ1-1; no clear D gene. This CDR3 spans 12 amino acids. Trimming shortened V by 3 bases and J by 4 bases, and 6 bases separated the two germline ends. CDR1 ENHRY and CDR2 SYGVKD come from the germline V gene. CDR3 sequence (DNA): TGTGCCATCAGTGATACTAGCACTGAAGCTTTCTTT. It codes for CAISDTSTEAFF.

The CDR3 protein is CASSLDRFSNSPLHF. The CDR3 DNA sequence: TGTGCCAGCTCTCTCGACAGGTTTTCTAATTCACCCCTCCACTTT. V gene TRBV18 combines with J gene TRBJ1-6; D possibly corresponds to TRBD1 (6 bases). Germline V gene lookup returns CDR1 KGHSH and CDR2 LQKENI. The V gene lost 6 bases and the J gene lost 6 bases, with 15 bases spanning the gap. The CDR3 contains 15 residues.

The chain combines TRBV19 with TRBJ1-4; D is perhaps TRBD1 (5 bases). The CDR3 spans 16 residues. The V and J ends lost 5 bases and 5 bases respectively, with 18 bases between them. From germline, CDR1 is LNHDA and CDR2 SQIVND (reference sequence). In nucleotides, the CDR3 is TGTGCCAGTAGTCGGACCAGGGCTTCCGACAATGAAAAACTGTTTTTT. Translating gives CASSRTRASDNEKLFF.

The gene calls are TRBV5-1 and TRBJ2-7; TRBD1 aligns across 8 bases. After removal of 5 bases from V and 2 bases from J, the junction contained 9 bases not matched to a gene. The length of the CDR3 is 15 residues. The germline gives CDR1 SGHRS, CDR2 YFSETQ. CDR3 bases: TGCGCCAGCAGAATGGACGGGACAGGACCCTACGAGCAGTACTTC. Translated, it gives CASRMDGTGPYEQYF.

J is TRBJ1-1 and V is TRBV2; weak D call: TRBD1 (6 bases). Germline V gene sequence: CDR1 SNHLY, CDR2 FYNNEI. V lost 6 bases and J lost 4, with 15 bases in between. The CDR3 length is 14 residues. The CDR3 sequence is CASSHRGQITEAFF. The CDR3 DNA sequence: TGTGCCAGCAGCCACCGGGGACAAATCACTGAAGCTTTCTTT.

The chain links TRBV11-2 to TRBJ1-2; 10 bases map to TRBD1. Germline values: CDR1 SGHAT, CDR2 FQNNGV. J gave up 4 bases and V 5 bases, and 13 bases lay outside the gene matches. The CDR3 totals 17 residues. The CDR3 region is CASSAPLGTGALYGYTF. In DNA, the CDR3 is TGTGCCAGCAGCGCCCCCCTCGGGACAGGGGCACTCTATGGCTACACCTTC.

The chain employs TRBV5-1 and TRBJ2-5, with D unclear. CDR3 size: 13 residues. The germline CDR1 and CDR2 sequences are SGHRS and YFSETQ. Trimming left V 3 bases short and J 5 bases short, with 11 bases between. In nucleotides, the CDR3 is TGCGCCAGCAGCTCCCGAGTATGGGAGACCCAGTACTTC. Translating it yields CASSSRVWETQYF.

The rearrangement uses TRBV7-2 and TRBJ2-7; TRBD2 matches at 7 bases. Trimming cost V 4 bases and J 0 bases; bases outside gene matches: 6. CDR1 is SGHTA, CDR2 FQGNSA, per germline. This CDR3 contains 15 residues. As DNA, the CDR3 is TGTGCCAGCAGCTCCGGCGCTAGCGGCTCCTACGAGCAGTACTTC. It encodes CASSSGASGSYEQYF.

This sequence joins TRBV19 and TRBJ1-5, with 8 positions matching TRBD1. The ends lost 6 bases at V and 4 bases at J; junction bases unmatched: 11. The V gene's germline CDR1 is LNHDA and CDR2 SQIVND (reference sequence). The CDR3 length is 16 residues. The CDR3 loop is CASRQYDRGGNQPQHF. Here the CDR3 DNA reads TGTGCCAGTAGGCAATACGACAGGGGTGGAAATCAGCCCCAGCATTTT. Combining the CDR3 with reference TRBV19 and TRBJ1-5 gives the whole variable domain DGGITQSPKYLFRKEGQNVTLSCEQNLNHDAMYWYRQDPGQGLRLIYYSQIVNDFQKGDIAEGYSVSREKKESFPLTVTSAQKNPTAFYLCASRQYDRGGNQPQHFGDGTRLSIL.

The CDR3 DNA is TGTGCCAGCAGGTCTAGCGGGAGGGGCAATGAGCAGTTCTTC. It specifies CASRSSGRGNEQFF. V usage is TRBV11-3 and J usage is TRBJ2-1; 12 positions match TRBD2. The CDR3 covers 14 residues. CDR1 is SGHNT, CDR2 YENEEA, per germline. Trimming cost V 6 bases and J 6 bases; bases outside gene matches: 3.

The gene calls are TRBV3-1 (or the pseudogene TRBV3-2) and TRBJ1-3; D gene uncertain. V lost 1 base and J 4 bases, leaving 5 bases between the germline ends. The CDR3 has 13 amino acids. The germline gives CDR1 LGHDT, CDR2 YNNKEL (reference sequence). The CDR3 sequence is CASSQGAGNTIYF. As DNA, the CDR3 is TGTGCCAGCAGCCAAGGAGCCGGAAACACCATATATTTT.

The V call is TRBV6-6, the J call TRBJ1-4, with D maybe TRBD1 (6 bases). The CDR3 sequence is 16 residues long. Germline loops: CDR1 MNHNY, CDR2 SVGAGI (reference sequence). V was shortened by 0 bases and J by 7 bases, with 15 bases between the two germline ends. The DNA of the CDR3 is TGTGCCAGCAGTTACTCGGGACAAATCCGAGGTGAAAAACTGTTTTTT. As protein: CASSYSGQIRGEKLFF.

This clone is a singleton in its sample. The DNA of the CDR3 is TGTGCCAGCAGTCCCCTCCTCGGGGAGCAGTACTTC. As protein: CASSPLLGEQYF. The chain employs TRBV27 and TRBJ2-7, with D uncertain. Trimming took 5 bases from V and 7 from J, leaving 12 bases between them. Per the germline V gene, CDR1 is MNHEY and CDR2 is SMNVEV (reference sequence). The CDR3 loop spans 12 amino acids.

There are a few counts of this clone. The rearrangement joins TRBV5-6 to TRBJ2-7, with D possibly matching TRBD2 (7 bases). V lost 3 bases and J lost 1, with 17 bases in between. Germline assignment: CDR1 SGHDT and CDR2 YYEEEE. This CDR3 has 16 amino acids. The CDR3 sequence is CASSSWGLAASYEQYV. The DNA for the CDR3 is TGTGCCAGCAGCTCGTGGGGGCTAGCGGCATCCTACGAGCAGTACGTC.

V usage is TRBV2 and J usage is TRBJ2-7, with D possibly being TRBD1 (6 bases). Trimming took off 6 bases at V and 0 bases at J, with 12 bases between the two ends. In germline, CDR1 is SNHLY, CDR2 FYNNEI. The length of the CDR3 is 14 residues. The CDR3: CASRLTGSSYEQYV. In DNA, the CDR3 is TGTGCCAGCAGACTCACAGGGAGCTCCTACGAGCAGTACGTC.

This clone was seen a single time. This chain joins TRBV7-3 and TRBJ2-3; tentatively, D is TRBD1 (6 bases). The V end was cut by 5 bases, the J end by 0 bases, with 12 bases between. There are 15 residues in the CDR3. Germline CDR1 SGHTA, CDR2 FQGTGA. The CDR3 reads CASSRQASSTDTQYF. CDR3 nucleotides: TGTGCCAGCAGCCGACAGGCGTCTAGCACAGATACGCAGTATTTT.

V usage is TRBV9 and J usage is TRBJ1-2; TRBD1 matches 9 bases. Germline assignment: CDR1 SGDLS and CDR2 YYNGEE. The junction had 11 bases not matched to a gene; V was cut back by 3 bases and J by 8 bases. This CDR3 has 15 residues. The CDR3 reads CASSGVPGQGSGYTF. Written as DNA, the CDR3 is TGTGCCAGCAGCGGGGTACCGGGACAGGGTAGCGGCTACACCTTC.

This clone was observed a few times. The rearrangement uses TRBV7-3 and TRBJ1-1, with 7 bases identical to TRBD1. The V gene's germline CDR1 is SGHTA and CDR2 FQGTGA. J was trimmed by 5 bases and V by 5 bases; bases with no gene match: 8. The CDR3 has 14 amino acids. The DNA for the CDR3 is TGTGCCAGCAGCCCGCGGGACAGCAGAACTGAAGCTTTCTTT. Translating it yields CASSPRDSRTEAFF.

V usage is TRBV6-5 and J usage is TRBJ1-2, with a tentative D call TRBD1 (5 bases). The CDR3 sequence is 13 residues long. Germline V CDR1 and CDR2: MNHEY, SVGAGI. Trimming took off 6 bases at V and 1 base at J, with 9 bases between the two ends. In DNA form, the CDR3 reads TGTGCCAGCAGGAAGACAGTTAACTATGGCTACACCTTC. This sequence encodes CASRKTVNYGYTF.

This rearrangement joins TRBV19 to TRBJ2-7; 7 bases are shared with TRBD1. Per the germline V gene, CDR1 is LNHDA and CDR2 is SQIVND (reference sequence). With V trimmed by 3 bases and J by 4 bases, 3 bases remained unmatched. CDR3 length equals 13 residues. The CDR3 DNA reads TGTGCCAGTAGTATGGGCAGGGGGTACGAGCAGTACGTC. Protein: CASSMGRGYEQYV.

The rearrangement uses TRBV12-3 or TRBV12-4 and TRBJ2-3; D perhaps matches TRBD2 (6 bases). Trimming removed 3 bases at V and 5 bases at J, with 9 bases between. The CDR3 loop spans 13 amino acids. The CDR3 region has the DNA TGTGCCAGCAGTTTGGCGGGACTAGATACGCAGTATTTT. It codes for CASSLAGLDTQYF.

The chain uses TRBV15 and TRBJ1-6, with a possible D match to TRBD1 (6 bases). This CDR3 spans 15 amino acids. CDR1 LNHNV and CDR2 YYDKDF come from the germline V gene (reference sequence). V shed 2 bases and J shed 7 bases, with 12 bases lying between them. DNA of the CDR3: TGTGCCACCAGCAGACCGGACAGCAAAAATTCACCCCTCCACTTT. It translates to CATSRPDSKNSPLHF.

The chain links TRBV5-1 to TRBJ2-5; 9 bases fit TRBD2. CDR1 and CDR2 (germline): SGHRS, YFSETQ. The CDR3 sequence is 16 residues long. V lost 1 base to trimming and J lost 2 bases; unmatched junction nucleotides: 6. CDR3 amino acids: CASSLRPTSGQETQYF. The CDR3 DNA is TGCGCCAGCAGCTTGAGGCCGACTAGCGGACAAGAGACCCAGTACTTC.

The V call is TRBV10-2, the J call TRBJ2-1, with TRBD2 as a possible D gene (5 bases). The CDR3 length is 14 residues. Trimming cost V 8 bases and J 4 bases, with 15 bases left between them. Germline CDR1 reads WSHSY; CDR2 reads SAAADI. For the CDR3, the DNA is TGCGCCAGCTGCCCGGCGGGCATTTACAATGAGCAGTTCTTC. Translated: CASCPAGIYNEQFF.

The chain employs TRBV5-1 and TRBJ2-2, with 14 bases matching TRBD2. In germline, CDR1 is SGHRS, CDR2 YFSETQ. The J segment lost 1 base and the V segment lost 5 bases, leaving 10 bases of the junction unmatched. The CDR3 consists of 19 residues. DNA of the CDR3: TGCGCCAGCAGTTATTCCGGGACTAGCGGGAGAGGGAACACCGGGGAGCTGTTTTTT. Translating gives CASSYSGTSGRGNTGELFF. Full variable domain (missing parts from reference TRBV5-1 and TRBJ2-2): KAGVTQTPRYLIKTRGQQVTLSCSPISGHRSVSWYQQTPGQGLQFLFEYFSETQRNKGNFPGRFSGRQFSNSRSEMNVSTLELGDSALYLCASSYSGTSGRGNTGELFFGEGSRLTVL.

The chain carries TRBV11-3 and TRBJ2-2; the D is unclear. Deletions cut 1 base from V and 2 bases from J, with 5 bases between. The CDR3 totals 14 residues. Looked up from germline, CDR1 is SGHNT and CDR2 is YENEEA. Written as DNA, the CDR3 is TGTGCCAGCAGCTTAGGGGCCAACACCGGGGAGCTGTTTTTT. It codes for CASSLGANTGELFF.

The V and J genes are TRBV11-3 and TRBJ2-7, with D possibly TRBD2 on 5 matching bases. CDR3 length: 15 amino acids. Germline lookup yields CDR1 SGHNT and CDR2 YENEEA. V dropped 3 bases and J dropped 7 bases, with 19 bases sitting between them. This CDR3 is CASSFRRTGMREQYF. As DNA, the CDR3 is TGTGCCAGCAGCTTCAGACGGACCGGGATGAGGGAGCAGTACTTC.

This rearrangement joins TRBV6-5 to TRBJ1-1; a weak D match, TRBD1 (6 bases). The CDR3 is made up of 14 amino acids. The germline gives CDR1 MNHEY, CDR2 SVGAGI. The V gene lost 6 bases and the J gene lost 9 bases, with 20 bases spanning the gap. The CDR3 loop reads CASRPTGKGKKAFF. For the CDR3, the DNA is TGTGCCAGCAGGCCTACAGGGAAGGGAAAAAAAGCTTTCTTT.

The J gene is TRBJ2-3, the V gene TRBV6-1; 8 bases match TRBD2. The germline gives CDR1 MNHNS, CDR2 SASEGT. CDR3 size: 15 residues. The V and J ends lost 3 bases and 1 base, in that order; junction bases with no gene match: 3. The CDR3 DNA reads as TGTGCCAGCAGTGAGCGGGGGGCCCGCACAGATACGCAGTATTTT. Amino acids: CASSERGARTDTQYF.